This is a list of T cell receptor beta chains from one sample in a study of blood T cells in healthy people across ages. TCRdb redid the calling of the 5' RACE reads with MiXCR, one entry per CDR3 protein. In the table there are some 1,800,000 distinct CDR3 sequences, about 39% of which are singletons. The sequencing input was blood. These receptors were taken from a human donor in good health. Both conserved end residues are part of each CDR3. The D gene is left open where the match is weak. Size values are once, few and many counts, or a class for expanded clones, and some rows have none.

DNA | CDR3 | V | D | size | J
TGTGCCAGCAGTTTTCCTCGAAACACCATATATTTT | CASSFPRNTIYF | TRBV28 | . | few | TRBJ1-3
TGTGCCAGCAGCCTCTTACAACGTTACACTGAAGCTTTCTTT | CASSLLQRYTEAFF | TRBV5-6 | . | . | TRBJ1-1
TGTGCCAGCAGCGCCCGACCAGGGGACAAAAACATTCAGTACTTC | CASSARPGDKNIQYF | TRBV7-9 | . | few | TRBJ2-4
TGTGCCAGTAGTTTTTACCGTTCACCCCTCCACTTT | CASSFYRSPLHF | TRBV12-3/TRBV12-4 | . | few | TRBJ1-6
TGTGCCAGCAGAACCAGGGGGTCCACGCAGTATTTT | CASRTRGSTQYF | TRBV6-5 | TRBD1 | few | TRBJ2-3
TGTGCCAGCGGGACGGTTCTATCCTACGAGCAGTACTTC | CASGTVLSYEQYF | TRBV6-1 | . | . | TRBJ2-7
TGTGCCAGCAGTGAACAGGGTAGGGAGCAGTACTTC | CASSEQGREQYF | TRBV6-1 | . | . | TRBJ2-5
TGCGCCAGCAGCTTGGGTTGGGCAACTGAAGCTTTCTTT | CASSLGWATEAFF | TRBV5-1 | . | . | TRBJ1-1
TGCGCCAGCAGCTTGGAGGGTATGAGGACAGGTATCCATGAGCAGTTCTTC | CASSLEGMRTGIHEQFF | TRBV5-1 | TRBD1 | . | TRBJ2-1
TGTGCCAGCAGCTCTGGACAGGGAGGAGATGAAAAACTGTTTTTT | CASSSGQGGDEKLFF | TRBV7-9 | TRBD1 | . | TRBJ1-4
TGCGCCAGCAGCTTGAGACAGGGCGAGTATGGCTACACCTTC | CASSLRQGEYGYTF | TRBV4-3 | TRBD1 | few | TRBJ1-2
TGCAGTGCTAGAGGTCGGGGACGGCAGTTCTTC | CSARGRGRQFF | TRBV20-1 | . | . | TRBJ2-1
TGCAGTGTCTGGACTAGCGGGGCCAACAATGAGCAGTTCTTC | CSVWTSGANNEQFF | TRBV20-1 | TRBD2 | . | TRBJ2-1
TGTGCCAGCAGTTTAACCATCAATGGCTACACCTTC | CASSLTINGYTF | TRBV12-3/TRBV12-4 | . | . | TRBJ1-2
TGTGCCAGCAGTTCGGACAGGATGGATGGCTACACCTTC | CASSSDRMDGYTF | TRBV27 | TRBD1 | . | TRBJ1-2
TGCAGTGCTAGGGGACAGGGGAATGAAAAACTGTTTTTT | CSARGQGNEKLFF | TRBV20-1 | TRBD1 | . | TRBJ1-4
TGCGCCAGCAGCCAAGACAGGGTCTCCTACGAGCAGTACTTC | CASSQDRVSYEQYF | TRBV4-3 | . | many | TRBJ2-7
TGTGCCAGCAGTCCCGGTAGGACTTTTGGCTACACCTTC | CASSPGRTFGYTF | TRBV11-1 | . | . | TRBJ1-2
TGTGCCAGCAGCTTCCAAAGCGGGGGGGAAGATACGCAGTATTTT | CASSFQSGGEDTQYF | TRBV7-3 | TRBD2 | . | TRBJ2-3
TGCGCCAGCAGCTTGGTGGTCTCGGGGGACGATGGCTACACCTTC | CASSLVVSGDDGYTF | TRBV5-1 | . | few | TRBJ1-2
TGTGCCAGCAATGGACAGCAAGAGACCCAGTACTTC | CASNGQQETQYF | TRBV6-6 | . | . | TRBJ2-5
TGCAGTGCCCCGGGACTAGGAAGGGGCGAGCAGTACTTC | CSAPGLGRGEQYF | TRBV20-1 | TRBD2 | . | TRBJ2-7
TGTGCCATCAGTCGCGGGGGGTCACAAGAGACCCAGTACTTC | CAISRGGSQETQYF | TRBV10-3 | TRBD2 | few | TRBJ2-5
TGTGCCATCAGTCGGCAGGCTGTGAGCACGGATACGCAGTATTTT | CAISRQAVSTDTQYF | TRBV10-3 | . | . | TRBJ2-3
TGCAGCGTTGAAGACTTCGGGGGGGTCTCTAACACCGGGGAGCTGTTTTTT | CSVEDFGGVSNTGELFF | TRBV29-1 | TRBD2 | . | TRBJ2-2
TGTGCCAGCAGCGGACAGGGAAAAACTGAAGCTTTCTTT | CASSGQGKTEAFF | TRBV7-2 | TRBD1 | few | TRBJ1-1
TGCAGCGTTGTGATGGGGGCCCACGGGCAGTACTTC | CSVVMGAHGQYF | TRBV29-1 | . | . | TRBJ2-7
TGTGCCAGCAGTTCCCCCCAATCTCGGGCCCAGCATTTT | CASSSPQSRAQHF | TRBV12-3/TRBV12-4 | . | few | TRBJ1-5
TGTGCCAGCTCACCTTATGGAAGCAATGAGCAGTTCTTC | CASSPYGSNEQFF | TRBV18 | . | few | TRBJ2-1
TGTGCCAGCAGCGACGGGATAGCTGATTTATACAATGGGCAGTTCTTC | CASSDGIADLYNGQFF | TRBV6-7 | . | . | TRBJ2-1
TGCAGTGCTAGAGGATTGGCAGGGGCCTACAATGAGCAGTTCTTC | CSARGLAGAYNEQFF | TRBV20-1 | . | . | TRBJ2-1
TGCAGCGTTGGATACCGAAACCGGGACAGAGACGAGCAGTACTTC | CSVGYRNRDRDEQYF | TRBV29-1 | TRBD1 | . | TRBJ2-7
TGCGCCAGCAGCCAAGGGGTACAGTCCCTTACTGAAGCTTTCTTT | CASSQGVQSLTEAFF | TRBV4-1 | . | . | TRBJ1-1
TGTGCCAGCAGTTTACAGGGGTTCGCCTACGAGCAGTACTTC | CASSLQGFAYEQYF | TRBV28 | . | . | TRBJ2-7
TGTGCCAGCAGCGCGTTTAGGGGGGCTAACTATGGCTACACCTTC | CASSAFRGANYGYTF | TRBV6-5 | . | . | TRBJ1-2
TGTGCCAGCAGCTTACCGGGGAACAGGGCGTCAGAGACCCAGTACTTC | CASSLPGNRASETQYF | TRBV7-9 | . | . | TRBJ2-5
TGTGCCAGCAGCCTACTATCGCATAGCACAGATACGCAGTATTTT | CASSLLSHSTDTQYF | TRBV7-2 | . | few | TRBJ2-3
TGTGCCAGCTTATCAGGCCCCAGCCCCTACGAGCAGTACTTC | CASLSGPSPYEQYF | TRBV18 | . | . | TRBJ2-7
TGTGCCAGCAGTGAAGCTCGCGGGGGAAGTAGCAATCAGCCCCAGCATTTT | CASSEARGGSSNQPQHF | TRBV6-1 | . | . | TRBJ1-5
TGCAGCGTTGTACCACGCCAGGACACCAGCTCCTACAATGAGCAGTTCTTC | CSVVPRQDTSSYNEQFF | TRBV29-1 | . | . | TRBJ2-1
TGCAGCGCTAATGCGGGGGGGGTAGCTTTCTTT | CSANAGGVAFF | TRBV29-1 | . | . | TRBJ1-1
TGTGCCAGCAGCGTAACTCAGGTATCTCGCTACGAGCAGTACTTC | CASSVTQVSRYEQYF | TRBV9 | . | few | TRBJ2-7
TGTGCCAGCAAGGAGTACAATGAGCAGTTCTTC | CASKEYNEQFF | TRBV27 | . | few | TRBJ2-1
TGCAGTGCTAGAGGGTTCGGGGCCTTGCAGTATGGCTACACCTTC | CSARGFGALQYGYTF | TRBV20-1 | . | . | TRBJ1-2
TGTGCCACCAGCAGAGAGGGAGGACAGAGCTATGGCTACACCTTC | CATSREGGQSYGYTF | TRBV15 | . | few | TRBJ1-2
TGTGCCAGCAGTCCAACCAGGGGAAAGGAGTACTTC | CASSPTRGKEYF | TRBV12-3/TRBV12-4 | . | . | TRBJ2-5
TGTGCCACCAGTTTTCCCTCAGGGGGCGAGTACGAGCAGTACTTC | CATSFPSGGEYEQYF | TRBV28 | TRBD1 | . | TRBJ2-7
TGTGCTAGTGGCTGGGGGAAGTACCAGCCCCAGCATTTT | CASGWGKYQPQHF | TRBV12-5 | . | . | TRBJ1-5